One sample yielded the 20 T cell receptor beta chains listed below, sequenced in a study of preoperative IRX-2 immunotherapy in early breast cancer. Some clones are missing from TCRdb's copy, which holds only in-frame ones; the method was immunoSEQ multiplex PCR. The table shows 15,000 to 25,000 clones, with about 85% occurring only once. The treatment was: preoperative locoregional IRX-2 cytokine immunotherapy. Specimen: lymph node tissue, collected after IRX-2 immunotherapy. Source of these receptors: a human donor with breast cancer.

The CDR3 DNA reads TGTGCCAGCAGCCCCCCGGGGGGCCTTCCCTACGAGCAGTACTTC. Protein product: CASSPPGGLPYEQYF. The chain couples TRBV7-6 to TRBJ2-7, with D perhaps matching TRBD2 (7 bases). CDR3 length: 15 amino acids. Germline CDR1 is SGHVS and CDR2 is FNYEAQ. The germline V and J ends were trimmed by 5 bases and 2 bases, with 16 bases remaining between them.

This clone came up once. An end of the junction differs from the germline gene, which may be a read error. The DNA of the CDR3 is TGTGCCAGCAGTTTCTGGACAGGGGAGGGAAACATTGAAGCTTTCTTT. Translated, it gives CASSFWTGEGNIEAFF. V and J are TRBV28 and TRBJ1-1; 9 nucleotides line up with TRBD1. CDR1 is MDHEN and CDR2 is SYDVKM in the germline V gene. There are 16 residues in the CDR3.

V is TRBV6-8 and J is TRBJ2-5; D unresolved. V gave up 5 bases and J gave up 7 bases, with 14 bases separating them. This CDR3 has 13 amino acids. The germline CDR1 and CDR2 sequences are MNHGY and SAAAGT. This CDR3 is CASSAPPPATQYF. DNA for the CDR3: TGTGCCAGCAGTGCACCCCCACCTGCGACCCAGTACTTC.

The V call is TRBV6-8, the J call TRBJ2-5; 8 positions agree with TRBD1. This CDR3 has 14 residues. J lost 4 bases, V lost 6 bases, and 7 bases had no gene match. CDR1 is MNHGY and CDR2 is SAAAGT in the germline V gene. CDR3 DNA: TGTGCCAGCAGATCCTCAGGGGGCGGAGAGACCCAGTACTTC. It yields the protein CASRSSGGGETQYF.

The chain joins TRBV19 to TRBJ1-1; tentative D call: TRBD1 (6 bases). CDR1 is LNHDA, CDR2 SQIVND, per germline (reference sequence). The CDR3 loop spans 14 amino acids. The V end lost 5 bases, the J end lost 5 bases, and 15 bases lay between the germline ends. CDR3 sequence: CASSARGAGTEAFF. In DNA, the CDR3 is TGTGCCAGTAGTGCAAGGGGGGCTGGGACTGAAGCTTTCTTT.

This rearrangement joins TRBV29-1 to TRBJ2-2, with TRBD2 matching 7 bases. The length of the CDR3 is 15 residues. Germline V CDR1 and CDR2: SQVTM, ANQGSEA. V trimming: 2 bases; J trimming: 0 bases; junction bases outside the gene matches: 3. The CDR3 spells CSVEFLAANTGELFF. The CDR3 DNA reads as TGCAGCGTTGAATTCCTAGCGGCGAACACCGGGGAGCTGTTTTTT.

This clone has only one observation. The rearrangement joins TRBV6-8 to TRBJ1-1; D is ambiguous. V was shortened by 2 bases and J by 0 bases, with 13 bases between the two germline ends. Germline V lookup: CDR1 MNHGY, CDR2 SAAAGT. CDR3 size: 16 residues. CDR3 sequence reads: CASSYTNGRVNTEAFF. CDR3 DNA: TGTGCCAGCAGTTACACAAACGGGAGAGTGAACACTGAAGCTTTCTTT.

This clone is a singleton in its sample. The chain carries TRBV7-6 and TRBJ2-2; TRBD1 aligns across 11 bases. CDR1 is SGHVS, CDR2 FNYEAQ, per germline. The CDR3 sequence is 15 residues long. The V gene end was trimmed by 7 bases and the J gene end by 4 bases; junction bases not matched to a gene: 5. The CDR3 nucleotides read TGTGCCAGCACTCGGGACAGGGGGACCACCGGGGAGCTGTTTTTT. Translating gives CASTRDRGTTGELFF.

The genes are TRBV18 and TRBJ1-5; 7 bases are shared with TRBD1. The CDR3 runs to 14 residues. V shed 6 bases and J 2 bases; nucleotides not matched to a gene: 4. CDR1 is KGHSH and CDR2 is LQKENI in the germline V gene. CDR3 region: CASSSGTGNQPQHF. CDR3 DNA sequence: TGTGCCAGCTCGAGTGGGACAGGCAATCAGCCCCAGCATTTT.

This chain uses TRBV11-3 with TRBJ1-5; D unresolved. The V and J ends lost 4 bases and 8 bases respectively, with 15 bases between them. Germline V gene data show CDR1 as SGHNT and CDR2 as YENEEA. The CDR3 length is 14 residues. The chain's CDR3 is CASSWQAGREPQHF. DNA of the CDR3: TGTGCCAGCAGCTGGCAGGCCGGGCGGGAGCCCCAGCATTTT.

V and J are TRBV28 and TRBJ2-2; 9 bases are a match to TRBD1. This CDR3 contains 15 residues. Germline V gene sequence: CDR1 MDHEN, CDR2 SYDVKM. J gave up 5 bases and V 8 bases, and 9 bases lay outside the gene matches. The CDR3 DNA follows: TGTGCCAGCGAAGGGGGGACAGGGTATACCGGGGAGCTGTTTTTT. Amino acids: CASEGGTGYTGELFF. Variable domain in full (rest from reference TRBV28 and TRBJ2-2): DVKVTQSSRYLVKRTGEKVFLECVQDMDHENMFWYRQDPGLGLRLIYFSYDVKMKEKGDIPEGYSVSREKKERFSLILESASTNQTSMYLCASEGGTGYTGELFFGEGSRLTVL.

The chain has TRBV5-1 and TRBJ1-4; TRBD1 might be the D (5 bases). The CDR3 runs to 15 residues. Looked up from germline, CDR1 is SGHRS and CDR2 is YFSETQ. The V end lost 4 bases, the J end lost 8 bases, and 18 bases lay between the germline ends. DNA of the CDR3: TGCGCCAGCAGCCAAGATCAGGGCCCGTGGGAAAAACTGTTTTTT. Translated, it gives CASSQDQGPWEKLFF.

V usage is TRBV18 and J usage is TRBJ1-2; no firm D call. The CDR3 extends over 16 amino acids. Trimming pared 1 base from V and 1 base from J, leaving 13 bases between. Germline CDR1 reads KGHSH; CDR2 reads LQKENI. Here the CDR3 reads CASSPLLQNDNYGYTF. CDR3 bases: TGTGCCAGCTCACCACTGTTACAGAATGATAACTATGGCTACACCTTC.

V and J are TRBV19 and TRBJ2-3; D is ambiguous. The CDR3 contains 13 residues. CDR1 is LNHDA and CDR2 is SQIVND in the germline V gene (reference sequence). V was cut by 5 bases and J by 6 bases, with 12 bases left in between. CDR3 nucleotides: TGTGCCAGTAGTTTGGAGTATTCGGATACGCAGTATTTT. Encoded protein: CASSLEYSDTQYF.

J is TRBJ2-7 and V is TRBV29-1; D is possibly TRBD1 or TRBD2 (5 bases each). V dropped 7 bases and J dropped 3 bases, with 19 bases sitting between them. The CDR3 is 14 residues long. Looked up from germline, CDR1 is SQVTM and CDR2 is ANQGSEA. CDR3 DNA: TGCAGCGCCACGACCCAGCGGCAGGGCTACGAGCAGTACTTC. Translated, it gives CSATTQRQGYEQYF.

This chain joins TRBV19 and TRBJ2-7, with D possibly being TRBD2 (5 bases). Germline lookup yields CDR1 LNHDA and CDR2 SQIVND (reference sequence). This CDR3 has 15 residues. V lost 5 bases to trimming and J lost 0 bases, with 14 bases between them. CDR3 bases: TGTGCCAGTAGTCACCCCGGCGGGTACTCCTACGAGCAGTACTTC. It is translated as CASSHPGGYSYEQYF.

This clone was observed a few times. The V call is TRBV11-3, the J call TRBJ2-2, with D perhaps matching TRBD2 (6 bases). Looked up from germline, CDR1 is SGHNT and CDR2 is YENEEA. V shed 5 bases and J shed 5 bases, with 18 bases lying between them. The CDR3 spans 16 residues. CDR3 DNA: TGTGCCAGCAGCGCAGACCTAGCGTCAGGGACCGGGGAGCTGTTTTTT. Its protein product is CASSADLASGTGELFF.

J is TRBJ2-5 and V is TRBV11-3, with D perhaps being TRBD1 or TRBD2 (5 bases each). This CDR3 spans 15 amino acids. Per the germline V gene, CDR1 is SGHNT and CDR2 is YENEEA. The V end lost 5 bases, the J end lost 1 base, and 14 bases lay between the germline ends. The CDR3 DNA sequence: TGTGCCAGCAGCCAGGGACCCCAATCCCAAGAGACCCAGTACTTC. This encodes CASSQGPQSQETQYF.

CDR3 amino acids: CASSLDRTSGAYTDTQYF. The CDR3 DNA reads as TGCGCCAGCAGCTTGGATAGGACTAGCGGAGCCTACACAGATACGCAGTATTTT. V gene TRBV5-1 combines with J gene TRBJ2-3; 10 bases map to TRBD2. Trimming took 0 bases from V and 2 from J; bases not matched to a gene: 9. Germline CDR1 reads SGHRS; CDR2 reads YFSETQ. The CDR3 length is 18 residues.

The gene calls are TRBV23-1 and TRBJ2-1; unclear D gene. TRBV23-1 is an open reading frame, and its role is uncertain. The CDR3 has 15 residues. The V gene lost 6 bases and the J gene lost 4 bases, with 16 bases spanning the gap. The CDR3 protein is CASSQEYMRYNEQFF. Here the CDR3 DNA reads TGCGCCAGCAGCCAAGAATATATGCGTTACAATGAGCAGTTCTTC.